This T cell receptor beta chain was sequenced in a study of T cell repertoires in cytomegalovirus infection. At the level of the study: Public signatures in TCR beta pointed to CMV infection and matching HLA type.

Each CDR3 protein is one row after TCRdb ran MiXCR on the reads. This sample has roughly 640,000 distinct CDR3 sequences, with 20% to 25% found just once. Germline V gene sequence: CDR1 SQVTM, CDR2 ANQGSEA. The V gene lost 3 bases and the J gene lost 1 base, with 12 bases spanning the gap. There are 14 residues in the CDR3. Notes on this clonotype: Antigen: not known.

Study results and caveats: Carriers of CMV plus the relevant HLA were identified by cumulative public TCR beta family frequency. Dominating the ex vivo response were HLA-C-restricted CMV-specific TCR beta clonotypes.

The chain has TRBV29-1 and TRBJ1-1; no clear D. Sequencing was carried out using CD8+ T cells from PBMCs. The TCR sequence derives from a human donor in good health (CMV status not recorded). Some clones in this sample may be carry-over from other donors' samples. In DNA form, the CDR3 reads TGCAGCGTTGAGAGGTTCGACTCGAACACTGAAGCTTTCTTT. Translation gives CSVERFDSNTEAFF.